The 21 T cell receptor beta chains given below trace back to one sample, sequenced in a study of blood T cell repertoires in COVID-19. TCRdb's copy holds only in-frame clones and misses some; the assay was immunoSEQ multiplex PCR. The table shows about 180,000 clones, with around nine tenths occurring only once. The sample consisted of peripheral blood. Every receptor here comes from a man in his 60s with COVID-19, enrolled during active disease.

As DNA, the CDR3 is TGTGCCAGCAGCGTTAGCGGGCGCACAGATACGCAGTATTTT. Amino acids: CASSVSGRTDTQYF. This chain links TRBV7-3 with TRBJ2-3, with 7 bases that match TRBD2. The J segment lost 1 base and the V segment lost 5 bases, leaving 3 bases of the junction unmatched. Germline V gene data show CDR1 as SGHTA and CDR2 as FQGTGA. CDR3 size: 14 residues.

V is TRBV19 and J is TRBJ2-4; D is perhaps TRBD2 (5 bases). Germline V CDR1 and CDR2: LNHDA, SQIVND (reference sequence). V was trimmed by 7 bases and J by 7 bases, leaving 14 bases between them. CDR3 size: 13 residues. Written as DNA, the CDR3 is TGTGCCAGTACCCGGCTAGCCGATAACATTCAGTACTTC. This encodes CASTRLADNIQYF.

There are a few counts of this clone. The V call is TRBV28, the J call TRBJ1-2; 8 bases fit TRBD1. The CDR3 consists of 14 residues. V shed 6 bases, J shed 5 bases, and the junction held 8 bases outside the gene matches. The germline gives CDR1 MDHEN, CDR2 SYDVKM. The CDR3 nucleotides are TGTGCCAGCAGCCCCAGACGGGACAGGTATGGCTACACCTTC. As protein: CASSPRRDRYGYTF.

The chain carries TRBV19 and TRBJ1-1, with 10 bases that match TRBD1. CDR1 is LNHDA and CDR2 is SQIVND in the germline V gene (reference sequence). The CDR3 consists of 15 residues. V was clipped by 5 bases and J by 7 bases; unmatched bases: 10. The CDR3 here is CASSPGDRGMGEAFF. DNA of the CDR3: TGTGCCAGTAGTCCGGGGGACAGGGGAATGGGTGAAGCTTTCTTT.

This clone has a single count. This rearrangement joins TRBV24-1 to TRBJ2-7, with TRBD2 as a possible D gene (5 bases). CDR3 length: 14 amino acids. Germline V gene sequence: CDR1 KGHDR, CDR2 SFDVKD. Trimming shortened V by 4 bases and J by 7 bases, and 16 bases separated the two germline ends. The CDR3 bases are TGTGCCACCAGTGAGGGCGGGTCCCGCTTTGAGCAGTACTTC. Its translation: CATSEGGSRFEQYF.

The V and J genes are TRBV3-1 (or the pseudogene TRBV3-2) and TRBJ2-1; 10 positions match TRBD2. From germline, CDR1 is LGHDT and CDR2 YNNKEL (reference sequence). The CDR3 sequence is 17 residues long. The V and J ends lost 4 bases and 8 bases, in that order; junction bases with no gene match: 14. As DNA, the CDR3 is TGTGCCAGCAGCCCGGTGGAGACCCTAGCGGGAGTCTATGAGCAGTTCTTC. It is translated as CASSPVETLAGVYEQFF.

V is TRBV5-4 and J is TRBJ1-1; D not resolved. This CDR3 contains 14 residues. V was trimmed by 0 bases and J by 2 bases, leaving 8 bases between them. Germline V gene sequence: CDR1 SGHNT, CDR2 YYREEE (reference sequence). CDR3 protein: CASSLGQANTEAFF. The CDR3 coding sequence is TGTGCCAGCAGCTTGGGGCAGGCTAACACTGAAGCTTTCTTT.

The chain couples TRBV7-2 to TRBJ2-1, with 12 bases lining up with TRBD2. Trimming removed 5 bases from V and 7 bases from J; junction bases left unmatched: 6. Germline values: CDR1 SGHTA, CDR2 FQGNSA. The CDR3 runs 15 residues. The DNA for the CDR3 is TGTGCCAGCAGCCCGACTAGCGGGAGTATAAATGAGCAGTTCTTC. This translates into CASSPTSGSINEQFF. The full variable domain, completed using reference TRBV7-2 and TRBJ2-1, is GAGVSQSPSNKVTEKGKDVELRCDPISGHTALYWYRQSLGQGLEFLIYFQGNSAPDKSGLPSDRFSAERTGGSVSTLTIQRTQQEDSAVYLCASSPTSGSINEQFFGPGTRLTVL.

The CDR3: CASSLSTSGSLYNEQFF. DNA of the CDR3: TGTGCCAGCAGTTTATCGACTAGCGGGAGTCTCTACAATGAGCAGTTCTTC. This sequence joins TRBV28 and TRBJ2-1, with 12 bases lining up with TRBD2. With V trimmed by 1 base and J by 3 bases, 4 bases remained unmatched. The CDR3 covers 17 residues. CDR1 and CDR2 from the germline V gene are MDHEN and SYDVKM.

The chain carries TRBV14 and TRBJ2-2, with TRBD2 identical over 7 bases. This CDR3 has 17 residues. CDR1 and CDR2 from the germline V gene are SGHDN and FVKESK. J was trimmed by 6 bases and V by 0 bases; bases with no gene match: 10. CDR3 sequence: CASSQDERTRGPGELFF. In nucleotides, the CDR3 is TGTGCCAGCAGCCAAGATGAAAGGACTAGAGGACCCGGGGAGCTGTTTTTT. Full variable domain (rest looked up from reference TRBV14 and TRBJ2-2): EAGVTQFPSHSVIEKGQTVTLRCDPISGHDNLYWYRRVMGKEIKFLLHFVKESKQDESGMPNNRFLAERTGGTYSTLKVQPAELEDSGVYFCASSQDERTRGPGELFFGEGSRLTVL.

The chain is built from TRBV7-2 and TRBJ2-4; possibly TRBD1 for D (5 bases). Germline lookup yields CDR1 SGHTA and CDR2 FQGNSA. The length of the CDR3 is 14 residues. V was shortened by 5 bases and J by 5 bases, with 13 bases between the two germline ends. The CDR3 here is CASSLRGGENIQYF. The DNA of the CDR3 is TGTGCCAGCAGCCTAAGGGGTGGCGAAAACATTCAGTACTTC.

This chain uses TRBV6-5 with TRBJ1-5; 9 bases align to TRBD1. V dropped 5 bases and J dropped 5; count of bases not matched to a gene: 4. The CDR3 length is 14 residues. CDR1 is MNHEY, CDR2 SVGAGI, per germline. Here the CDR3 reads CASSLTGGYQPQHF. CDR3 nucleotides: TGTGCCAGCAGTCTCACAGGGGGCTATCAGCCCCAGCATTTT.

CDR3 region: CSVLHPGGSDEQFF. The CDR3 coding sequence is TGCAGCGTTCTACACCCGGGGGGATCGGATGAGCAGTTCTTC. The gene calls are TRBV29-1 and TRBJ2-1; 7 positions agree with TRBD2. The CDR3 has 14 amino acids. Trimming cost V 5 bases and J 8 bases; bases outside gene matches: 12. Per germline, CDR1 SQVTM and CDR2 ANQGSEA.

The CDR3 loop reads CASSRRAGENYGYTF. CDR3 sequence (DNA): TGCGCCAGCAGCCGGCGGGCAGGGGAAAACTATGGCTACACCTTC. The V call is TRBV4-3, the J call TRBJ1-2; maybe TRBD1 (6 bases). Germline V gene lookup returns CDR1 LGHNA and CDR2 YSLEER. This CDR3 has 15 residues. V dropped 4 bases and J dropped 2 bases, with 14 bases sitting between them.

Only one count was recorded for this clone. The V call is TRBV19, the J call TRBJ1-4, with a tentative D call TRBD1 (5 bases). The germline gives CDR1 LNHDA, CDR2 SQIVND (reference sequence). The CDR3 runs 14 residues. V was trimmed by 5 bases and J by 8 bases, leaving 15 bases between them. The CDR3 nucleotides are TGTGCCAGTAGTCTGGGGCAGGGAGGAGAAAAACTGTTTTTT. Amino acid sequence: CASSLGQGGEKLFF. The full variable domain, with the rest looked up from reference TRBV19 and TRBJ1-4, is DGGITQSPKYLFRKEGQNVTLSCEQNLNHDAMYWYRQDPGQGLRLIYYSQIVNDFQKGDIAEGYSVSREKKESFPLTVTSAQKNPTAFYLCASSLGQGGEKLFFGSGTQLSVL.

CDR3 in amino acids: CSVGEQGTEAFF. The CDR3 region has the DNA TGCAGCGTCGGCGAACAGGGGACTGAAGCTTTCTTT. The rearrangement uses TRBV29-1 and TRBJ1-1; 7 nucleotides agree with TRBD1. After removal of 6 bases from V and 5 bases from J, the junction contained 6 bases not matched to a gene. From germline, CDR1 is SQVTM and CDR2 ANQGSEA. This CDR3 is built from 12 residues. The full variable domain, completed using reference TRBV29-1 and TRBJ1-1, is SAVISQKPSRDICQRGTSLTIQCQVDSQVTMMFWYRQQPGQSLTLIATANQGSEATYESGFVIDKFPISRPNLTFSTLTVSNMSPEDSSIYLCSVGEQGTEAFFGQGTRLTVV.

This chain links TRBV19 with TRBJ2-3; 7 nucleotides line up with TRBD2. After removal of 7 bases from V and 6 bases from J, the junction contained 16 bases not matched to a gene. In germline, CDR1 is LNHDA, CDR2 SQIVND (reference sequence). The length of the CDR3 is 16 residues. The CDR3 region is CASTDPGTKKVDTQYF. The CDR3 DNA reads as TGTGCCAGTACCGATCCCGGGACTAAAAAAGTCGATACGCAGTATTTT.

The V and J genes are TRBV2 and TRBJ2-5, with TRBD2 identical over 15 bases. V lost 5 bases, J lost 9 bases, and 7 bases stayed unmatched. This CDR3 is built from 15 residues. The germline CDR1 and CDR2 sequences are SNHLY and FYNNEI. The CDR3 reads CASSLRTSGGAPQYF. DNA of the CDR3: TGTGCCAGCAGTCTTCGGACTAGCGGGGGGGCCCCCCAGTACTTC.

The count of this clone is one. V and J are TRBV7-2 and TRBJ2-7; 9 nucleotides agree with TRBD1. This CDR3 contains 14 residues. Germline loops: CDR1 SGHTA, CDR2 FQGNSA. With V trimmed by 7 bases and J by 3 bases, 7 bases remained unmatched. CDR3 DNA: TGTGCCAGCAACAGTCCGGGACAGGGCTACGAGCAGTACTTC. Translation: CASNSPGQGYEQYF.

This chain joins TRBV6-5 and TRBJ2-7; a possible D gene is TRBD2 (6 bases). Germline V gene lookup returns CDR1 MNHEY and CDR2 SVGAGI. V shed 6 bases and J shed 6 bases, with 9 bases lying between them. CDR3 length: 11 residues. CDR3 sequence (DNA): TGTGCCAGCAGGGGGACTCGCGAGCAGTACTTC. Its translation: CASRGTREQYF.

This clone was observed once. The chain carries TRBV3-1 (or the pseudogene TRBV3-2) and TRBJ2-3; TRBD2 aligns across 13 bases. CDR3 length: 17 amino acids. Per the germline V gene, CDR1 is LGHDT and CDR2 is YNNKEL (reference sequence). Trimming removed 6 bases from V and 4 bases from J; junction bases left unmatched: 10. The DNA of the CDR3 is TGTGCCAGCAGTCATGGAGGACTAGCGGGAGTTTCAGATACGCAGTATTTT. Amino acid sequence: CASSHGGLAGVSDTQYF.